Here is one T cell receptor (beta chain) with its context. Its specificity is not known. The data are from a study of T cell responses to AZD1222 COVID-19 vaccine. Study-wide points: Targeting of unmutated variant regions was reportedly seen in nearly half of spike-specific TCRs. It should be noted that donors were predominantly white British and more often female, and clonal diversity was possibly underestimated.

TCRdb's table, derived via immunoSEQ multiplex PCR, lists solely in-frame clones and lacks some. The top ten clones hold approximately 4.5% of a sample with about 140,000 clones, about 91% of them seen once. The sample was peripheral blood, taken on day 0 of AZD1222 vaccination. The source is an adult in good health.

Written as DNA, the CDR3 is TGTGCCAGCAGTGAATCGGTTGCGGGAGGGTTCTACGAGCAGTACTTC. Translating gives CASSESVAGGFYEQYF. The V call is TRBV2, the J call TRBJ2-7, with 9 bases matching TRBD2. CDR1 and CDR2 from the germline V gene are SNHLY and FYNNEI. V gave up 2 bases and J gave up 3 bases; unmatched junction bases: 8. CDR3 size: 16 residues.